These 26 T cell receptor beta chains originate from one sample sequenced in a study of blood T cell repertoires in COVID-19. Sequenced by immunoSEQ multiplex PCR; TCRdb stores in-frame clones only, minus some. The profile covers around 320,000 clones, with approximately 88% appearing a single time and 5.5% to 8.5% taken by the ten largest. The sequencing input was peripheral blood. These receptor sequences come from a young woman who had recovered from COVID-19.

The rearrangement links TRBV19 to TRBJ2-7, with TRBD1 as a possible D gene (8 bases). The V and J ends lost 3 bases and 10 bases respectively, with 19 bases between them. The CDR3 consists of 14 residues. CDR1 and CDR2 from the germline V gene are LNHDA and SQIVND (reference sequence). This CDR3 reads CASSMGGDRRKQYF. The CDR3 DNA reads TGTGCCAGTAGTATGGGAGGGGACAGGCGAAAACAGTACTTC.

DNA of the CDR3: TGTGCCACCAGCAGAGGACAGGGATTGGGGGAGCTGTTTTTT. Amino acid sequence: CATSRGQGLGELFF. The chain is built from TRBV15 and TRBJ2-2; 7 bases match TRBD1. The CDR3 is made up of 14 amino acids. From germline, CDR1 is LNHNV and CDR2 YYDKDF (reference sequence). V dropped 1 base and J dropped 8; count of bases not matched to a gene: 4.

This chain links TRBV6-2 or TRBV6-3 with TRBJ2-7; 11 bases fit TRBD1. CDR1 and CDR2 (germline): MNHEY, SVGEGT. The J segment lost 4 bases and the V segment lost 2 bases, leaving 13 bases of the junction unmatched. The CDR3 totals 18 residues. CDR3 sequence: CASSYPADRGRRTYEQYF. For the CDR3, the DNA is TGTGCCAGCAGTTACCCAGCGGACAGGGGGCGACGAACGTACGAGCAGTACTTC.

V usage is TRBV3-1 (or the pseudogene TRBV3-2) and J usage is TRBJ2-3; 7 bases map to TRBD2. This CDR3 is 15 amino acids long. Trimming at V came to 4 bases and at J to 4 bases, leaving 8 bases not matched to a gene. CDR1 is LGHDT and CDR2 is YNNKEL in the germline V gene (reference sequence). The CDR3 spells CASSRKERDSDTQYF. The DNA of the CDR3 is TGTGCCAGCAGCCGCAAAGAGCGGGATTCAGATACGCAGTATTTT.

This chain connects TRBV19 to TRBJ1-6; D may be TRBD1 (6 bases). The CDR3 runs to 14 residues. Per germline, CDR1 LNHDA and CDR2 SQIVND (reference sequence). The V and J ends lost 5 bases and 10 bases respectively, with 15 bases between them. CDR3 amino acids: CASSARTVQSPLHF. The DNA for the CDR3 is TGTGCCAGTAGTGCGCGGACAGTACAGTCACCCCTCCACTTT.

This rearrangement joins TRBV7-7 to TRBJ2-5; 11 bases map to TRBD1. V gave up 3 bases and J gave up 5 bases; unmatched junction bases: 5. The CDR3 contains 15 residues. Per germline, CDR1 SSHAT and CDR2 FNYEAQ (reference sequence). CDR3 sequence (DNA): TGTGCCAGCAGCTTGGACAGGGGGCTATCGGAGACCCAGTACTTC. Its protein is CASSLDRGLSETQYF.

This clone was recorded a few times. CDR3 sequence reads: CASSQSVGGDSPLHF. As DNA, the CDR3 is TGTGCCAGCAGCCAATCTGTGGGAGGTGATTCACCCCTCCACTTT. The V call is TRBV3-1 (or the pseudogene TRBV3-2), the J call TRBJ1-6, with D unclear. Germline loops: CDR1 LGHDT, CDR2 YNNKEL (reference sequence). CDR3 length: 15 amino acids. Trimming took off 2 bases at V and 8 bases at J, with 13 bases between the two ends.

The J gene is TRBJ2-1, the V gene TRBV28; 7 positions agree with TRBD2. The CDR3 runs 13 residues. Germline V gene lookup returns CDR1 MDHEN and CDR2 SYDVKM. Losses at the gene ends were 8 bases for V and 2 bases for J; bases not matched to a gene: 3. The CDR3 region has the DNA TGTGCCAGCGGGGGGACTACCTACAATGAGCAGTTCTTC. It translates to CASGGTTYNEQFF.

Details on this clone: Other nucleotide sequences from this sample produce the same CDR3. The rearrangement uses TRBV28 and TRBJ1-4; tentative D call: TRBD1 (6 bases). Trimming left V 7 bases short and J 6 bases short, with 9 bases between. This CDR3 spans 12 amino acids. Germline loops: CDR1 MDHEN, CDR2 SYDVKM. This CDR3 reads CASTGGDEKLFF. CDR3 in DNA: TGTGCCAGCACTGGGGGCGATGAAAAACTGTTTTTT.

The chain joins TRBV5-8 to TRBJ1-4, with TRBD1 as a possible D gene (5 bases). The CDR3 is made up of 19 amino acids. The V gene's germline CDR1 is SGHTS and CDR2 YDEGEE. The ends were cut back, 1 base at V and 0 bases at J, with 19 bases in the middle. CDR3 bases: TGTGCCAGCAGCTTGTGGCAGGGAATTCCAGTTGCAACTAATGAAAAACTGTTTTTT. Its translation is CASSLWQGIPVATNEKLFF.

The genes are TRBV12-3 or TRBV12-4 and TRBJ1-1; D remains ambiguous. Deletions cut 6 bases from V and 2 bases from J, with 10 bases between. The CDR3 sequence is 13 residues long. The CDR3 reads CASRLAENTEAFF. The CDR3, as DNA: TGTGCCAGCAGATTGGCGGAAAACACTGAAGCTTTCTTT.

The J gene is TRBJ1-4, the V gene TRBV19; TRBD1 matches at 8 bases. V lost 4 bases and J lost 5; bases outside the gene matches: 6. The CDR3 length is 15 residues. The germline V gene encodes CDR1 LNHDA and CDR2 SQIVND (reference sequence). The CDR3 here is CASSRSRQGNEKLFF. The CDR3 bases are TGTGCCAGTAGTAGATCCCGACAGGGGAATGAAAAACTGTTTTTT. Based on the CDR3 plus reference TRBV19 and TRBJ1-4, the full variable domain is DGGITQSPKYLFRKEGQNVTLSCEQNLNHDAMYWYRQDPGQGLRLIYYSQIVNDFQKGDIAEGYSVSREKKESFPLTVTSAQKNPTAFYLCASSRSRQGNEKLFFGSGTQLSVL.

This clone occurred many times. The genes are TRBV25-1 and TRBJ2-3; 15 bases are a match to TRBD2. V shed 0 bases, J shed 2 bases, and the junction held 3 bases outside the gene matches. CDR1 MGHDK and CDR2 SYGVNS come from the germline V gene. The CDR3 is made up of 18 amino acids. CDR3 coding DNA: TGTGCCAGCAGTGAATACCGGACTAGCGGGGGGGCCACAGATACGCAGTATTTT. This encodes CASSEYRTSGGATDTQYF.

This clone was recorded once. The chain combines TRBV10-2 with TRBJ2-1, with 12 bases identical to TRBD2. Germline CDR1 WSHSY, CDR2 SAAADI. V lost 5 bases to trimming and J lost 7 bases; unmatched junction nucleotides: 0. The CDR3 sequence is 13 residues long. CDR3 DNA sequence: TGCGCCAGCAGTCTAGCGGGGGGGAATGAGCAGTTCTTC. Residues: CASSLAGGNEQFF.

The DNA for the CDR3 is TGTGCCAGCAGTTCGGGACAGTTTATCTACAATGAGCAGTTCTTC. Translation: CASSSGQFIYNEQFF. The V and J genes are TRBV6-2 or TRBV6-3 and TRBJ2-1; 7 nucleotides match TRBD1. J gave up 3 bases and V 4 bases, and 6 bases lay outside the gene matches. The length of the CDR3 is 15 residues. The germline V gene encodes CDR1 MNHEY and CDR2 SVGEGT.

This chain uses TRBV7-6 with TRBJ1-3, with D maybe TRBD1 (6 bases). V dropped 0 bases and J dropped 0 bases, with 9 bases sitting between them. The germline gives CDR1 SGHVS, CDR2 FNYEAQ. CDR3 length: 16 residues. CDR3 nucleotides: TGTGCCAGCAGCTTAGCCGGACAGTTCTCTGGAAACACCATATATTTT. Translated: CASSLAGQFSGNTIYF.

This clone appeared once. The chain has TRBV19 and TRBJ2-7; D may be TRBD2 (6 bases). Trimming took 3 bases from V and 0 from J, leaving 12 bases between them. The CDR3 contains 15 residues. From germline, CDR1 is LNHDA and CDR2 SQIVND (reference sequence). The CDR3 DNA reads TGTGCCAGTAGTATGGGAGGTGGCAGCTCCTACGAGCAGTACTTC. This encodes CASSMGGGSSYEQYF.

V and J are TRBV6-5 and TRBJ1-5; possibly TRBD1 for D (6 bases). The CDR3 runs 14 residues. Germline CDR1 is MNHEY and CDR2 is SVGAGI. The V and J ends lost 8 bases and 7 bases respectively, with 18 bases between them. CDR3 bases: TGTGCCAGCCATGACAGTAGGGGGAGCCAGCCCCAGCATTTT. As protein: CASHDSRGSQPQHF.

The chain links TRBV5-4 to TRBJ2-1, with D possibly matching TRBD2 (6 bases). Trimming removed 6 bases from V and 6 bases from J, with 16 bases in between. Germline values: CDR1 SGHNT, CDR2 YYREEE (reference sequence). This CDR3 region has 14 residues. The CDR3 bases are TGTGCCAGCACCCAATCGGGCGGGGCCAATGAGCAGTTCTTC. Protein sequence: CASTQSGGANEQFF.

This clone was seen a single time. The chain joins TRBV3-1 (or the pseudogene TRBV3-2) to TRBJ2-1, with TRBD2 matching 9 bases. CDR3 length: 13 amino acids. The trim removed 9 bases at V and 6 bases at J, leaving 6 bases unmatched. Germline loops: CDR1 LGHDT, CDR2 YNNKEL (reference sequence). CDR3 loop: CASRLAGSNEQFF. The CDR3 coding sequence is TGTGCCAGTCGTCTAGCGGGGAGCAATGAGCAGTTCTTC.

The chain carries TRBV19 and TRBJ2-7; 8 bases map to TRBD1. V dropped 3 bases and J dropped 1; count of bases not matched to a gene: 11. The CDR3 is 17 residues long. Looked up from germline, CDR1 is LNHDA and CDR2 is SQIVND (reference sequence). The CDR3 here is CASSMPAQGAVSYEQYF. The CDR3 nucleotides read TGTGCCAGTAGTATGCCAGCCCAGGGGGCGGTTTCCTACGAGCAGTACTTC.

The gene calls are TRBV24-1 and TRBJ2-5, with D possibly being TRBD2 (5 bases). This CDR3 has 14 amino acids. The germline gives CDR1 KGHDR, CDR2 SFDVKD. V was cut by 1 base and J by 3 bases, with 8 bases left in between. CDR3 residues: CATSDLWEKETQYF. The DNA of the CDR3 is TGTGCCACCAGTGATTTATGGGAGAAAGAGACCCAGTACTTC.

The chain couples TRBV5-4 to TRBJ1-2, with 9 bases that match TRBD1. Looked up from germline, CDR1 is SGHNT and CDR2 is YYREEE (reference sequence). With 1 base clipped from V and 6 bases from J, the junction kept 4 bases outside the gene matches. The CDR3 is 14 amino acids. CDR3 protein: CASSLTGGNHGYTF. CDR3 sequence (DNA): TGTGCCAGCAGCTTGACAGGGGGCAACCATGGCTACACCTTC.

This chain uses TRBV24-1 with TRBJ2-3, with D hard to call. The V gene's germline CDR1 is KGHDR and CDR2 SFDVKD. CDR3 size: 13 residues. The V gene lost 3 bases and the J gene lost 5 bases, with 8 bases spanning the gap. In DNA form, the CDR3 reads TGTGCCACCAGTGATCCCTTACTAGATACGCAGTATTTT. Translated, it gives CATSDPLLDTQYF.

The CDR3: CASFPRQSSYNEQFF. CDR3 bases: TGTGCCAGTTTTCCTAGACAGAGCTCCTACAATGAGCAGTTCTTC. The chain joins TRBV7-8 to TRBJ2-1, with D possibly TRBD1 on 5 matching bases. The V gene lost 9 bases and the J gene lost 0 bases, with 15 bases spanning the gap. CDR3 size: 15 residues. CDR1 and CDR2 from the germline V gene are SGHVS and FQNEAQ.

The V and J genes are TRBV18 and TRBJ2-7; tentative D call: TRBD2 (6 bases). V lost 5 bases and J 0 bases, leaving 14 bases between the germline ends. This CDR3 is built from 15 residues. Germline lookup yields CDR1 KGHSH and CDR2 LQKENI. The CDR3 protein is CASSLTGTDSYEQYF. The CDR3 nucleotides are TGTGCCAGCTCATTAACCGGGACTGACTCCTACGAGCAGTACTTC.